This T cell receptor beta chain was sequenced in a study of blood T cells in healthy people across ages. The study's findings and limits: Researchers judged that diversity estimates from one million T cells fell short of true values. It was the long-lived donors that had more naive CD4+ cells and higher diversity than aged donors.

Isolation recovered at least 6.5 million PBMCs from every sample. This clonotype appeared many times. Antigen: not known. Primed by a sample-barcoded 5' primer and a J-beta primer mix, a second PCR proceeded for roughly 6 to 12 cycles. TCRdb reprocessed the 5' RACE reads via MiXCR and lists one record per CDR3 protein. The data hold more than 900,000 distinct CDR3 sequences, with 25% to 35% observed a single time. CDR1 SQVTM and CDR2 ANQGSEA come from the germline V gene. This CDR3 contains 15 residues. Trimming at V came to 7 bases and at J to 4 bases, leaving 12 bases not matched to a gene. Another study also made use of these data, one on T cells of mothers and their children. Turning to that study: Researchers put all of the extracted RNA into cDNA synthesis, using approximately 1.5 ug per 15 ul.

Material for sequencing was blood. V usage is TRBV29-1 and J usage is TRBJ2-7; 11 bases map to TRBD1. This clonotype originated in a woman in her forties in good health. The CDR3 bases are TGCAGCGCTCAAACCCGGGACAGGGGGTTGTACGAGCAGTACTTC. Protein product: CSAQTRDRGLYEQYF.